This passage covers 23 T cell receptor beta chains from one sample sequenced in a study of blood T cell repertoires in COVID-19 (dated by TCRdb to about 2020). The library was generated by the immunoSEQ multiplex PCR assay. Here the immuneACCESS table is served through TCRdb, limited to in-frame sequences with V and J called. Missing clones are a known gap in these copies; in checked studies unresolved V genes cover under half, and the rest lacks a known reason. The sample table records roughly 250,000 clones; approximately 90% of these occur just once. The ten largest clones add up to approximately 1.2% of the sample. The sample was PBMCs or T cells enriched from blood (not recorded which). These receptors were collected from a human donor in a cohort exposed to, infected with or recovered from COVID-19 (not recorded which). The donor label of this sample is uncertain.

The chain has TRBV14 and TRBJ2-1; D may be TRBD2 (6 bases). Germline V gene data show CDR1 as SGHDN and CDR2 as FVKESK. Deletions cut 3 bases from V and 6 bases from J, with 15 bases between. The CDR3 length is 15 residues. The CDR3 bases are TGTGCCAGCAGCCATGGGCGACGGGGACTCAATGAGCAGTTCTTC. This sequence encodes CASSHGRRGLNEQFF.

This chain uses TRBV18 with TRBJ2-1, with D possibly TRBD1 on 6 matching bases. CDR3 length: 16 amino acids. Trimming cost V 6 bases and J 5 bases, with 20 bases left between them. Germline assignment: CDR1 KGHSH and CDR2 LQKENI. DNA for the CDR3: TGTGCCAGCTCGCCCGCTACAGGGACGCTTAACAATGAGCAGTTCTTC. This sequence encodes CASSPATGTLNNEQFF.

The CDR3: CASSNVGLEAFF. The CDR3 DNA reads as TGTGCCAGCAGCAACGTGGGGCTTGAAGCTTTCTTT. The rearrangement uses TRBV14 and TRBJ1-1; D is possibly TRBD1 (5 bases). This CDR3 spans 12 amino acids. Between the trimmed V and J ends, which lost 5 bases and 7 bases, there was a span of 11 bases. CDR1 and CDR2 from the germline V gene are SGHDN and FVKESK.

This clone was observed a single time. The chain carries TRBV24-1 and TRBJ1-1; TRBD1 might be the D (6 bases). In germline, CDR1 is KGHDR, CDR2 SFDVKD. CDR3 size: 12 residues. Trimming stripped 1 base from V and 8 bases from J, with 7 bases between. CDR3 coding DNA: TGTGCCACCAGTGATTTCCAGGGGGAAGCTTTCTTT. Its protein is CATSDFQGEAFF.

The CDR3 loop reads CASSLDFEGGADTQYF. CDR3 DNA: TGTGCCAGCAGCTTAGATTTTGAGGGAGGGGCAGATACGCAGTATTTT. The rearrangement links TRBV11-3 to TRBJ2-3, with TRBD2 identical over 7 bases. The CDR3 has 16 amino acids. CDR1 is SGHNT and CDR2 is YENEEA in the germline V gene. The V and J ends lost 0 bases and 4 bases, in that order; junction bases with no gene match: 7. The variable domain in full, with the rest retrieved from reference TRBV11-3 and TRBJ2-3, is EAGVVQSPRYKIIEKKQPVAFWCNPISGHNTLYWYLQNLGQGPELLIRYENEEAVDDSQLPKDRFSAERLKGVDSTLKIQPAELGDSAVYLCASSLDFEGGADTQYFGPGTRLTVL.

The V and J genes are TRBV29-1 and TRBJ1-2; tentative D call: TRBD1 (6 bases). Germline lookup yields CDR1 SQVTM and CDR2 ANQGSEA. The CDR3 is 11 residues long. V dropped 2 bases and J dropped 10 bases, with 11 bases sitting between them. The CDR3 DNA follows: TGCAGCGTTGAAATTCGACAGGTCTACACCTTC. It translates to CSVEIRQVYTF. Variable domain in full (rest from reference TRBV29-1 and TRBJ1-2): SAVISQKPSRDICQRGTSLTIQCQVDSQVTMMFWYRQQPGQSLTLIATANQGSEATYESGFVIDKFPISRPNLTFSTLTVSNMSPEDSSIYLCSVEIRQVYTFGSGTRLTVV.

This clone was recorded only once. The genes are TRBV28 and TRBJ1-2; D is uncertain. Trimming pared 5 bases from V and 4 bases from J, leaving 14 bases between. The CDR3 is 14 residues long. Germline values: CDR1 MDHEN, CDR2 SYDVKM. CDR3 nucleotide sequence: TGTGCCAGCAGTCCCGGGATCCAGGTCTATGGCTACACCTTC. Protein sequence: CASSPGIQVYGYTF.

J is TRBJ2-1 and V is TRBV4-2; TRBD2 matches 13 bases. In germline, CDR1 is LGHNA, CDR2 YNFKEQ. The V and J ends lost 6 bases and 10 bases, in that order; junction bases with no gene match: 6. This CDR3 is 14 amino acids long. In DNA form, the CDR3 reads TGTGCCAGCAGAACTAGCGGGGGGGCGGAGGAGCAGTTCTTC. It is translated as CASRTSGGAEEQFF.

The rearrangement links TRBV10-3 to TRBJ2-3; tentative D call: TRBD2 (5 bases). The V and J ends lost 11 bases and 1 base respectively, with 16 bases between them. The CDR3 has 14 residues. Germline V lookup: CDR1 ENHRY, CDR2 SYGVKD. Here the CDR3 DNA reads TGTGCCTCTCTCAACGGGCGGGGCACAGATACGCAGTATTTT. It yields the protein CASLNGRGTDTQYF.

The chain is built from TRBV18 and TRBJ2-7, with TRBD1 matching over 9 bases. The CDR3 runs to 15 residues. With 1 base clipped from V and 4 bases from J, the junction kept 5 bases outside the gene matches. CDR1 is KGHSH, CDR2 LQKENI, per germline. Here the CDR3 DNA reads TGTGCCAGCTCACCACGGACAGGGGATGGGTACGAGCAGTACTTC. Translation gives CASSPRTGDGYEQYF.

This rearrangement joins TRBV30 to TRBJ1-1; no firm D call. CDR1 and CDR2 (germline): GTSNPN, SVGIG (reference sequence). The CDR3 covers 14 residues. The V end lost 0 bases, the J end lost 4 bases, and 12 bases lay between the germline ends. In nucleotides, the CDR3 is TGTGCCTGGAGTGTAGGGCGGCGGGGCACTGAAGCTTTCTTT. It is translated as CAWSVGRRGTEAFF.

This chain links TRBV4-3 with TRBJ1-1; 10 bases map to TRBD1. The V segment lost 4 bases and the J segment 4 bases; nucleotides outside the gene matches: 6. This CDR3 comprises 15 residues. CDR1 and CDR2 (germline): LGHNA, YSLEER. In nucleotides, the CDR3 is TGCGCCAGCAGCCCCGCGACAGGGGGCTTCACTGAAGCTTTCTTT. Its protein is CASSPATGGFTEAFF.

The chain has TRBV27 and TRBJ1-1, with D possibly matching TRBD1 (6 bases). The V gene lost 5 bases and the J gene lost 1 base, with 20 bases spanning the gap. The germline V gene has CDR1 MNHEY and CDR2 SMNVEV (reference sequence). The CDR3 is 17 amino acids. CDR3 amino acids: CASSTLPPQGPNTEAFF. The CDR3 nucleotides read TGTGCCAGCAGTACCCTTCCCCCACAGGGACCGAACACTGAAGCTTTCTTT.

V is TRBV3-1 (or the pseudogene TRBV3-2) and J is TRBJ2-7, with 8 bases lining up with TRBD1. The length of the CDR3 is 15 residues. V was pared by 4 bases and J by 5 bases, with 10 bases of the junction left unmatched. Germline CDR1 is LGHDT and CDR2 is YNNKEL (reference sequence). The CDR3: CASSPGTGWLHEQYF. DNA for the CDR3: TGTGCCAGCAGCCCCGGGACAGGCTGGTTGCACGAGCAGTACTTC.

The V and J genes are TRBV7-9 and TRBJ1-3; TRBD1 is a possible D gene (6 bases). CDR3 length equals 14 residues. Trimming removed 2 bases from V and 2 bases from J, with 7 bases in between. The germline V gene encodes CDR1 SEHNR and CDR2 FQNEAQ (reference sequence). Here the CDR3 DNA reads TGTGCCAGCAGCTTAAACAGGGCTGGAAACACCATATATTTT. This gives the protein CASSLNRAGNTIYF.

The rearrangement uses TRBV11-2 and TRBJ1-2, with a possible D match to TRBD1 (5 bases). V gave up 0 bases and J gave up 0 bases, with 8 bases separating them. The CDR3 spans 15 residues. Per the germline V gene, CDR1 is SGHAT and CDR2 is FQNNGV. In DNA form, the CDR3 reads TGTGCCAGCAGCTTAGACCGGACACCTAACTATGGCTACACCTTC. Translation gives CASSLDRTPNYGYTF.

CDR3 amino acids: CASSVDPQQGAYNEQFF. The CDR3 coding sequence is TGTGCCAGCAGCGTAGATCCCCAACAGGGGGCTTACAATGAGCAGTTCTTC. The chain employs TRBV9 and TRBJ2-1, with 9 positions matching TRBD1. The CDR3 consists of 17 residues. Germline CDR1 reads SGDLS; CDR2 reads YYNGEE. V lost 0 bases to trimming and J lost 4 bases; unmatched junction nucleotides: 8.

The V and J genes are TRBV29-1 and TRBJ1-2; 9 bases agree with TRBD1. The CDR3 contains 11 residues. CDR1 and CDR2 from the germline V gene are SQVTM and ANQGSEA. J gave up 8 bases and V 6 bases, and 4 bases lay outside the gene matches. As DNA, the CDR3 is TGCAGCGTCGGGACAGGGAGGGGCTACACCTTC. It specifies CSVGTGRGYTF.

V usage is TRBV6-2 or TRBV6-3 and J usage is TRBJ1-6; D is uncertain. Germline CDR1 is MNHEY and CDR2 is SVGEGT. Deletions cut 6 bases from V and 7 bases from J, with 13 bases between. The CDR3 spans 14 residues. The CDR3 nucleotides are TGTGCCAGCAGCTCGGGGAGGGCCAATTCACCCCTCCACTTT. This gives the protein CASSSGRANSPLHF.

The rearrangement joins TRBV28 to TRBJ2-2; 8 nucleotides align to TRBD1. Germline V gives CDR1 MDHEN, CDR2 SYDVKM. J gave up 4 bases and V 3 bases, and 13 bases lay outside the gene matches. The CDR3 is 18 residues long. The CDR3 DNA sequence: TGTGCCAGCAGTTTCGGCATCAGGGGGCAGAGGGGCACCGGGGAGCTGTTTTTT. Protein: CASSFGIRGQRGTGELFF.

The gene calls are TRBV3-1 (or the pseudogene TRBV3-2) and TRBJ2-5, with TRBD2 matching 7 bases. With 0 bases clipped from V and 4 bases from J, the junction kept 5 bases outside the gene matches. CDR1 LGHDT and CDR2 YNNKEL come from the germline V gene (reference sequence). This CDR3 has 15 residues. CDR3 in amino acids: CASSQDCGGRETQYF. In nucleotides, the CDR3 is TGTGCCAGCAGCCAAGATTGCGGGGGAAGAGAGACCCAGTACTTC.

This chain uses TRBV11-2 with TRBJ2-7; D is ambiguous. V was cut by 2 bases and J by 2 bases, with 7 bases left in between. This CDR3 comprises 13 residues. The germline V gene encodes CDR1 SGHAT and CDR2 FQNNGV. The CDR3 DNA sequence: TGTGCCAGCAGCTTAAACGGTCCCTACGAGCAGTACTTC. It encodes CASSLNGPYEQYF.

This clone has only one observation. The V call is TRBV24-1, the J call TRBJ2-5; TRBD2 aligns across 7 bases. The CDR3 sequence is 14 residues long. V shed 6 bases and J 4 bases; nucleotides not matched to a gene: 7. CDR1 KGHDR and CDR2 SFDVKD come from the germline V gene. The CDR3 region has the DNA TGTGCCACCAGTAAAGGGAGGGACGCAGAGACCCAGTACTTC. Translation: CATSKGRDAETQYF.